Following are 30 T cell receptor beta chains from one sample sequenced in a study of blood T cell repertoires in COVID-19. The table came from immunoSEQ multiplex PCR; TCRdb's copy has only in-frame clones and leaves some out. The sample shows 130,000 to 150,000 clones, around 85% of them seen only once. The source material was peripheral blood. All receptors derive from a woman aged 80 or over with acute or convalescent COVID-19.

V is TRBV7-8 and J is TRBJ1-5; 7 nucleotides align to TRBD1. The CDR3 covers 14 residues. V was pared by 2 bases and J by 7 bases, with 5 bases of the junction left unmatched. Per the germline V gene, CDR1 is SGHVS and CDR2 is FQNEAQ. CDR3: CASSLLTGDQPQHF. CDR3 in DNA: TGTGCCAGCAGCTTACTTACAGGGGACCAGCCCCAGCATTTT.

The gene calls are TRBV6-2 or TRBV6-3 and TRBJ2-1; the match to TRBD2 covers 8 bases. Germline CDR1 and CDR2: MNHEY and SVGEGT. V lost 4 bases and J lost 13; bases outside the gene matches: 12. CDR3 length equals 14 residues. The CDR3 nucleotides read TGTGCCAGCAGTTGGGGGCGGGGTAGCGGGGTTCAGTTCTTC. The encoded protein is CASSWGRGSGVQFF.

The CDR3 reads CASSFMDRAGTEAFF. The DNA for the CDR3 is TGTGCCAGTAGCTTTATGGACAGGGCTGGCACTGAAGCTTTCTTT. This sequence joins TRBV19 and TRBJ1-1, with TRBD1 matching 8 bases. Germline values: CDR1 LNHDA, CDR2 SQIVND (reference sequence). The CDR3 sequence is 15 residues long. V was pared by 6 bases and J by 4 bases, with 10 bases of the junction left unmatched.

J is TRBJ1-1 and V is TRBV7-3; D gene unclear. Germline lookup yields CDR1 SGHTA and CDR2 FQGTGA. The CDR3 covers 14 residues. V was shortened by 5 bases and J by 1 base, with 11 bases between the two germline ends. CDR3 in amino acids: CASSATPGNTEAFF. CDR3 nucleotide sequence: TGTGCCAGCAGCGCGACCCCGGGGAACACTGAAGCTTTCTTT.

The rearrangement links TRBV28 to TRBJ2-7, with D perhaps matching TRBD2 (7 bases). V was clipped by 3 bases and J by 3 bases, with 15 bases between them. Germline-derived CDR1 and CDR2 are MDHEN and SYDVKM. The CDR3 spans 15 residues. The DNA of the CDR3 is TGTGCCAGCAGTTTTGGTTGGAGGGGGGGCTACGAGCAGTACTTC. Its protein is CASSFGWRGGYEQYF.

The J gene is TRBJ1-2, the V gene TRBV27; D is uncertain. V lost 3 bases to trimming and J lost 4 bases, with 21 bases between them. CDR3 length equals 17 residues. CDR1 and CDR2 (germline): MNHEY, SMNVEV (reference sequence). CDR3 DNA: TGTGCCAGCAGTTTTATATCGTTGGACGGACTACTCTATGGCTACACCTTC. Its translation is CASSFISLDGLLYGYTF.

With regard to this clone: At one end the junction does not follow the germline gene, possibly because of a read error. The rearrangement joins TRBV15 to TRBJ2-2; 8 bases fit TRBD2. The CDR3 has 16 residues. The germline gives CDR1 LNHNV, CDR2 YYDKDF (reference sequence). In DNA form, the CDR3 reads TGTGCCACCAGCAGGGATCGCGGGGGGCCCACCGGAGAGCTGTTTTTT. Residues: CATSRDRGGPTGELFF.

The chain combines TRBV10-2 with TRBJ2-3, with TRBD2 as a possible D gene (6 bases). Trimming stripped 7 bases from V and 0 bases from J, with 14 bases between. In germline, CDR1 is WSHSY, CDR2 SAAADI. CDR3 length: 15 residues. The CDR3 reads CASKLTGGSTDTQYF. CDR3 coding DNA: TGCGCCAGCAAATTGACCGGGGGTAGCACAGATACGCAGTATTTT.

The chain recombines TRBV7-9 with TRBJ2-3; 11 nucleotides agree with TRBD1. The CDR3 runs 16 residues. V shed 5 bases and J 3 bases; nucleotides not matched to a gene: 7. Germline V gene sequence: CDR1 SEHNR, CDR2 FQNEAQ (reference sequence). The CDR3 DNA follows: TGTGCCAGCAGCCAACCCGGGACAGGGGGGACAGATACGCAGTATTTT. Its translation is CASSQPGTGGTDTQYF.

J is TRBJ2-4 and V is TRBV15, with D tentatively TRBD1 (7 bases). Germline assignment: CDR1 LNHNV and CDR2 YYDKDF (reference sequence). V lost 0 bases and J 3 bases, leaving 18 bases between the germline ends. This CDR3 has 18 amino acids. CDR3 sequence: CATSRERSGGQLKNIQYF. Written as DNA, the CDR3 is TGTGCCACCAGCAGAGAGAGGTCCGGGGGACAGCTCAAAAACATTCAGTACTTC.

This clone was seen a handful of times. The chain recombines TRBV7-2 with TRBJ1-4; 8 bases are a match to TRBD1. The CDR3 sequence is 16 residues long. CDR1 and CDR2 (germline): SGHTA, FQGNSA. V shed 4 bases and J 7 bases; nucleotides not matched to a gene: 11. CDR3 nucleotide sequence: TGTGCCAGCAGCTCGTGGCAGGGGGCCGGGTTTGAAAAACTGTTTTTT. Protein product: CASSSWQGAGFEKLFF.

The rearrangement uses TRBV9 and TRBJ1-2; D might be TRBD1 (6 bases). V was trimmed by 4 bases and J by 5 bases, leaving 18 bases between them. The CDR3 loop spans 15 amino acids. The germline V gene has CDR1 SGDLS and CDR2 YYNGEE. CDR3 sequence (DNA): TGTGCCAGCAGCATCCAAGGACAGAGCACGTATGGCTACACCTTC. Amino acid sequence: CASSIQGQSTYGYTF.

The rearrangement links TRBV27 to TRBJ1-1; 8 bases agree with TRBD1. This CDR3 region has 13 residues. CDR1 is MNHEY, CDR2 SMNVEV, per germline (reference sequence). Trimming took 3 bases from V and 5 from J; bases not matched to a gene: 2. Here the CDR3 reads CASSFQGATEAFF. The CDR3 nucleotides are TGTGCCAGCAGTTTTCAGGGGGCGACTGAAGCTTTCTTT.

The gene calls are TRBV9 and TRBJ1-1; D unresolved. The V end lost 1 base, the J end lost 3 bases, and 7 bases lay between the germline ends. This CDR3 has 13 amino acids. Germline V gives CDR1 SGDLS, CDR2 YYNGEE. As DNA, the CDR3 is TGTGCCAGCAGCGTAAGCACTTACACTGAAGCTTTCTTT. Encoded protein: CASSVSTYTEAFF.

The gene calls are TRBV11-2 and TRBJ1-4; D gene uncertain. Germline V CDR1 and CDR2: SGHAT, FQNNGV. This CDR3 spans 16 amino acids. Trimming removed 3 bases from V and 8 bases from J, with 19 bases in between. CDR3 DNA sequence: TGTGCCAGCAGCTTTAGCGGTGGAGGGCCGGGGGAAAAACTGTTTTTT. Translated, it gives CASSFSGGGPGEKLFF.

In the case of this clone: The sample contains more than one DNA sequence encoding this CDR3. This chain uses TRBV5-1 with TRBJ2-2, with 10 bases fitting TRBD2. Germline loops: CDR1 SGHRS, CDR2 YFSETQ. The CDR3 contains 15 residues. V was pared by 2 bases and J by 5 bases, with 3 bases of the junction left unmatched. The CDR3 coding sequence is TGCGCCAGCAGCTTTAGCGGGGGGCGTACCGGGGAGCTGTTTTTT. This sequence encodes CASSFSGGRTGELFF.

The chain joins TRBV12-5 to TRBJ2-1, with 7 bases that match TRBD1. V was clipped by 10 bases and J by 6 bases; unmatched bases: 6. Germline V lookup: CDR1 LGHNT, CDR2 FRNRAP. This CDR3 region has 12 residues. In DNA form, the CDR3 reads TGTGCTACTATGACAGGGTCCAATGAGCAGTTCTTC. Amino acids: CATMTGSNEQFF.

The genes are TRBV18 and TRBJ1-6, with 9 bases aligning to TRBD1. The CDR3 covers 16 residues. Trimming at V came to 4 bases and at J to 1 base, leaving 2 bases not matched to a gene. Germline V gives CDR1 KGHSH, CDR2 LQKENI. The CDR3 bases are TGTGCCAGCTCACTAGGACAGGGGTCCTATAATTCACCCCTCCACTTT. Translated: CASSLGQGSYNSPLHF.

The chain joins TRBV5-1 to TRBJ1-4, with D maybe TRBD1 (5 bases). CDR1 is SGHRS and CDR2 is YFSETQ in the germline V gene. The CDR3 consists of 15 residues. The V end lost 0 bases, the J end lost 6 bases, and 12 bases lay between the germline ends. The CDR3 coding sequence is TGCGCCAGCAGCTTGGTGGCAGGAGGGGATGAAAAACTGTTTTTT. Encoded protein: CASSLVAGGDEKLFF.

The gene calls are TRBV5-1 and TRBJ1-3; TRBD1 matches 7 bases. The germline V gene has CDR1 SGHRS and CDR2 YFSETQ. V dropped 3 bases and J dropped 0; count of bases not matched to a gene: 3. The CDR3 extends over 15 amino acids. CDR3 loop: CASSSGTASGNTIYF. In DNA, the CDR3 is TGCGCCAGCAGCTCTGGGACAGCCTCTGGAAACACCATATATTTT.

This chain links TRBV25-1 with TRBJ1-2; 7 nucleotides line up with TRBD1. Germline loops: CDR1 MGHDK, CDR2 SYGVNS. This CDR3 region has 14 residues. Trimming removed 4 bases from V and 4 bases from J; junction bases left unmatched: 6. This CDR3 is CASSVTGVGYGYTF. CDR3 bases: TGTGCCAGCAGTGTCACAGGGGTCGGCTATGGCTACACCTTC.

This rearrangement joins TRBV7-3 to TRBJ1-2, with 7 bases fitting TRBD1. Per the germline V gene, CDR1 is SGHTA and CDR2 is FQGTGA. The CDR3 has 15 residues. J gave up 3 bases and V 4 bases, and 8 bases lay outside the gene matches. CDR3 in DNA: TGTGCCAGCAGCTCGGGACAGCCACTTGACTATGGCTACACCTTC. Translation gives CASSSGQPLDYGYTF.

The chain is built from TRBV5-1 and TRBJ2-3; 7 positions match TRBD2. The CDR3 contains 16 residues. The junction had 9 bases not matched to a gene; V was cut back by 4 bases and J by 1 base. Germline V gene data show CDR1 as SGHRS and CDR2 as YFSETQ. This chain's CDR3 is CASSPPWAGGTDTQYF. The CDR3 coding sequence is TGCGCCAGCAGCCCGCCCTGGGCGGGGGGCACAGATACGCAGTATTTT.

This clone was detected only once. CDR3 sequence (DNA): TGCGCCAGCAGCTTGGCTGGTTCGGGGGGCCAGGTCGAGACCCAGTACTTC. This gives the protein CASSLAGSGGQVETQYF. The genes are TRBV5-1 and TRBJ2-5; a possible D gene is TRBD2 (7 bases). This CDR3 is built from 17 residues. Trimming left V 0 bases short and J 5 bases short, with 20 bases between. CDR1 is SGHRS and CDR2 is YFSETQ in the germline V gene.

In this sample, this clone turned up a few times. The rearrangement links TRBV21-1 to TRBJ1-4; the table gives TRBD1 as D, unverified against the DNA. TRBV21-1 is an annotated pseudogene. This CDR3 is built from 18 residues. CDR3 bases: TGTGCCATCGGGGATCGGGACAGTGGTCGATTTACTAATGAAAAACTGTTTTTT. It specifies CAIGDRDSGRFTNEKLFF.

This chain joins TRBV19 and TRBJ1-4, with 7 nucleotides matching TRBD1. In germline, CDR1 is LNHDA, CDR2 SQIVND (reference sequence). The CDR3 loop spans 15 amino acids. With V trimmed by 5 bases and J by 0 bases, 3 bases remained unmatched. The CDR3 region is CASSRQGATNEKLFF. CDR3 bases: TGTGCCAGTAGTCGACAGGGCGCAACTAATGAAAAACTGTTTTTT.

The gene calls are TRBV6-5 and TRBJ1-5; a possible D gene is TRBD1 (6 bases). This CDR3 has 13 residues. CDR1 and CDR2 from the germline V gene are MNHEY and SVGAGI. Trimming pared 5 bases from V and 7 bases from J, leaving 12 bases between. DNA for the CDR3: TGTGCCAGCAGTAACCTACAGGGACAGCCCCAGCATTTT. Encoded protein: CASSNLQGQPQHF.

The rearrangement joins TRBV7-2 to TRBJ1-5; no clear D. The V and J ends lost 0 bases and 6 bases respectively, with 9 bases between them. The CDR3 extends over 14 amino acids. Germline lookup yields CDR1 SGHTA and CDR2 FQGNSA. CDR3 DNA: TGTGCCAGCAGCTTAGCAAGGGAGAGTCAGCCCCAGCATTTT. Residues: CASSLARESQPQHF.

This clone was detected a few times. V gene TRBV6-2 or TRBV6-3 combines with J gene TRBJ2-1; a possible D gene is TRBD2 (7 bases). The CDR3 has 15 amino acids. V was clipped by 4 bases and J by 10 bases, with 20 bases between them. Germline V gives CDR1 MNHEY, CDR2 SVGEGT. CDR3 in DNA: TGTGCCAGCAGTTGGGGGGGGCCTGCCCGAGGGGAGCAGTTCTTC. Its protein is CASSWGGPARGEQFF.

J is TRBJ2-1 and V is TRBV9, with D perhaps TRBD1 (6 bases). This CDR3 spans 15 amino acids. The V gene lost 0 bases and the J gene lost 6 bases, with 13 bases spanning the gap. Per germline, CDR1 SGDLS and CDR2 YYNGEE. The CDR3 here is CASSVAFRGGNEQFF. CDR3 DNA: TGTGCCAGCAGCGTAGCTTTCAGGGGTGGCAATGAGCAGTTCTTC.